One and the same sample provided the 9 T cell receptor beta chains below, sequenced in a study of blood T cell repertoires in COVID-19. Assay used: immunoSEQ multiplex PCR; TCRdb lists only in-frame clones, some missing. The data contain under 250,000 clones, 86% of them singletons. Source material: peripheral blood. These receptors all stem from a middle-aged man with COVID-19, enrolled during active disease.

The gene calls are TRBV18 and TRBJ1-6, with D maybe TRBD1 (6 bases). The CDR3 is 15 amino acids. The V end lost 6 bases, the J end lost 9 bases, and 18 bases lay between the germline ends. CDR1 is KGHSH, CDR2 LQKENI, per germline. The CDR3 DNA reads TGTGCCAGCTCCGAAAGAGGGGGAGAGGGTTCACCCCTCCACTTT. It codes for CASSERGGEGSPLHF.

The chain carries TRBV4-1 and TRBJ1-5; D unclear. The CDR3 length is 17 residues. Trimming took 4 bases from V and 2 from J, leaving 18 bases between them. The germline gives CDR1 MGHRA, CDR2 YSYEKL. The CDR3 sequence: CASSPHGGVRGNQPQHF. CDR3 DNA: TGCGCCAGCAGCCCCCATGGCGGGGTGAGGGGCAATCAGCCCCAGCATTTT.

This chain connects TRBV18 to TRBJ2-7; TRBD1 agrees at 8 bases. V lost 5 bases to trimming and J lost 4 bases; unmatched junction nucleotides: 10. The CDR3 length is 15 residues. Germline CDR1 KGHSH, CDR2 LQKENI. The CDR3 here is CASSSSTQGAYEQYF. CDR3 in DNA: TGTGCCAGCTCAAGCAGTACGCAGGGGGCTTACGAGCAGTACTTC.

The V and J genes are TRBV29-1 and TRBJ2-7; the D gene is possibly TRBD2 (6 bases). The CDR3 contains 13 residues. CDR1 and CDR2 from the germline V gene are SQVTM and ANQGSEA. Trimming cost V 4 bases and J 3 bases, with 13 bases left between them. The CDR3: CSVVGGTNYEQYF. CDR3 nucleotide sequence: TGCAGCGTTGTAGGAGGGACGAACTACGAGCAGTACTTC.

V and J are TRBV5-1 and TRBJ2-3, with 14 bases matching TRBD2. Looked up from germline, CDR1 is SGHRS and CDR2 is YFSETQ. Losses at the gene ends were 3 bases for V and 3 bases for J; bases not matched to a gene: 3. The CDR3 consists of 16 residues. In DNA, the CDR3 is TGCGCCAGCAGCTCGGGACTAGCGGGGGAGACAGATACGCAGTATTTT. Its protein product is CASSSGLAGETDTQYF. Complete variable domain (other parts from reference TRBV5-1 and TRBJ2-3): KAGVTQTPRYLIKTRGQQVTLSCSPISGHRSVSWYQQTPGQGLQFLFEYFSETQRNKGNFPGRFSGRQFSNSRSEMNVSTLELGDSALYLCASSSGLAGETDTQYFGPGTRLTVL.

The V and J genes are TRBV4-2 and TRBJ1-5; the D is unclear. Per the germline V gene, CDR1 is LGHNA and CDR2 is YNFKEQ. Trimming shortened V by 0 bases and J by 2 bases, and 14 bases separated the two germline ends. The CDR3 sequence is 17 residues long. The CDR3 DNA reads as TGTGCCAGCAGCCAAGATAGAGGGTCATATGGCAATCAGCCCCAGCATTTT. It codes for CASSQDRGSYGNQPQHF.

This chain joins TRBV10-3 and TRBJ2-7, with 8 bases fitting TRBD2. The CDR3 is made up of 14 amino acids. Looked up from germline, CDR1 is ENHRY and CDR2 is SYGVKD. V dropped 0 bases and J dropped 4; count of bases not matched to a gene: 2. The CDR3 here is CAISESIAGYEQYF. The CDR3 nucleotides are TGTGCCATCAGTGAGTCGATAGCGGGGTACGAGCAGTACTTC.

V is TRBV9 and J is TRBJ2-3; D is unresolved. CDR3 length equals 12 residues. Deletions cut 0 bases from V and 5 bases from J, with 4 bases between. Germline V lookup: CDR1 SGDLS, CDR2 YYNGEE. The CDR3 reads CASSVEQDTQYF. DNA for the CDR3: TGTGCCAGCAGCGTAGAGCAAGATACGCAGTATTTT.

The V gene is TRBV9, the J gene TRBJ2-3, with 9 bases fitting TRBD2. CDR1 and CDR2 from the germline V gene are SGDLS and YYNGEE. Losses at the gene ends were 5 bases for V and 4 bases for J; bases not matched to a gene: 8. This CDR3 comprises 15 residues. The CDR3 sequence: CASSDIAGVADTQYF. As DNA, the CDR3 is TGTGCCAGCAGTGATATAGCGGGGGTGGCAGATACGCAGTATTTT. The full variable domain, rest sourced from reference TRBV9 and TRBJ2-3, is DSGVTQTPKHLITATGQRVTLRCSPRSGDLSVYWYQQSLDQGLQFLIQYYNGEERAKGNILERFSAQQFPDLHSELNLSSLELGDSALYFCASSDIAGVADTQYFGPGTRLTVL.